These T cell receptor beta chains were read from a single sample in a study of naive and memory T cell subsets. In TCRdb, the 5' RACE reads were re-called with MiXCR into one record per CDR3 protein. The repertoire holds approximately 52,000 distinct CDR3 sequences, with around 4.7% as singletons. The receptors come from a female donor in good health. Both conserved end residues are part of each CDR3. D genes are given only for firm matches. For some rows the clone size is stated as once, few or many, or as a class when expanded; others skip it.

12	TRBV28	TRBD2	TRBJ2-7	many	CASSAGVYEQYF	TGTGCCAGCAGTGCGGGAGTCTACGAGCAGTACTTC
18	TRBV28	TRBD2	TRBJ2-6	many	CASSSAGLLGSGANVLTF	TGTGCCAGCAGTTCAGCGGGACTCCTCGGCTCTGGGGCCAACGTCCTGACTTTC
17	TRBV6-5	-	TRBJ1-5	many	CASSYSFFGGQNQPQHF	TGTGCCAGCAGTTACTCGTTTTTCGGCGGACAGAATCAGCCCCAGCATTTT
15	TRBV20-1	-	TRBJ2-3	many	CSARDRGNFADTQYF	TGCAGTGCTAGAGACCGAGGGAACTTCGCAGATACGCAGTATTTT
14	TRBV27	-	TRBJ1-2	many	CASSSPLRNHGYTF	TGTGCCAGCAGTTCCCCCCTCAGGAATCATGGCTACACCTTC
12	TRBV20-1	-	TRBJ1-2	many	CSAPTPYYGYTF	TGCAGTGCTCCAACTCCTTACTATGGCTACACCTTC
14	TRBV28	TRBD1	TRBJ2-7	few	CASSDRESIYEQYF	TGTGCCAGCAGTGACAGGGAGTCGATCTACGAGCAGTACTTC
12	TRBV10-2	-	TRBJ1-1	many	CASTGTFAEAFF	TGCGCCAGTACCGGGACATTCGCTGAAGCTTTCTTT
15	TRBV7-6	-	TRBJ2-1	many	CASSLEGLVWDEQFF	TGTGCCAGCAGCTTAGAAGGATTAGTTTGGGATGAGCAGTTCTTC
13	TRBV27	-	TRBJ1-2	many	CASSFGRDYGYTF	TGTGCCAGCAGTTTCGGCAGGGATTATGGCTACACCTTC
12	TRBV11-2	-	TRBJ2-1	many	CASSLDRGEQFF	TGTGCCAGCAGCTTAGATCGGGGTGAGCAGTTCTTC
14	TRBV14	-	TRBJ2-1	many	CASSSRSSYNEQFF	TGTGCCAGCAGCTCTAGGAGCTCCTACAATGAGCAGTTCTTC
13	TRBV3-1	-	TRBJ2-4	-	CASSQEKPANQYF	TGTGCCAGCAGCCAAGAAAAACCGGCTAATCAGTACTTC
13	TRBV9	-	TRBJ2-5	many	CASSSGLKETQYF	TGTGCCAGCAGCTCGGGACTGAAAGAGACCCAGTACTTC
14	TRBV29-1	-	TRBJ2-1	many	CSVPPESSYNEQFF	TGCAGCGTCCCCCCGGAAAGCTCCTACAATGAGCAGTTCTTC
14	TRBV7-7	-	TRBJ2-1	many	CASSLGLPYNEQFF	TGTGCTAGCAGCTTAGGACTACCATACAATGAGCAGTTCTTC
11	TRBV28	-	TRBJ2-7	many	CASSFLGEQYF	TGTGCCAGCAGTTTTCTGGGTGAGCAGTACTTC
15	TRBV7-9	-	TRBJ2-5	-	CASSRNRGVGQTQYF	TGTGCCAGCAGCCGAAACAGAGGGGTAGGACAGACCCAGTACTTC
18	TRBV4-1	TRBD2	TRBJ2-7	many	CASSHRSSTSGSSYEQYF	TGCGCCAGCAGCCACCGCTCCTCGACTAGCGGGAGCTCCTACGAGCAGTACTTC
18	TRBV28	TRBD1	TRBJ2-3	once	CASSSPGQGYWSTDTQYF	TGTGCCAGCAGTTCCCCGGGACAGGGGTACTGGAGCACAGATACGCAGTATTTT
13	TRBV28	-	TRBJ2-5	few	CASSFEVLVSQYF	TGTGCCAGCAGTTTCGAGGTCTTGGTCTCCCAGTACTTC
13	TRBV9	-	TRBJ2-1	many	CASSPRSAGEQFF	TGTGCCAGCAGCCCTAGGTCAGCAGGAGAGCAGTTCTTC
15	TRBV5-6	TRBD2	TRBJ2-1	many	CASSWGTSGRAYQFF	TGTGCCAGCAGCTGGGGGACTAGCGGGAGGGCCTATCAGTTCTTC
12	TRBV20-1	TRBD1	TRBJ1-5	many	CSAYRGAQPQHF	TGCAGTGCTTACAGGGGGGCTCAGCCCCAGCATTTT
17	TRBV28	TRBD2	TRBJ2-7	many	CASSSAGLAGRSYEQYF	TGTGCCAGCAGTTCTGCCGGACTAGCGGGAAGGTCCTACGAGCAGTACTTC
15	TRBV9	TRBD2	TRBJ2-1	many	CASSTSGTYYNEQFF	TGTGCCAGCAGCACTAGCGGGACATATTACAATGAGCAGTTCTTC
15	TRBV6-4	TRBD2	TRBJ2-1	-	CASSDSGLEHNEQFF	TGTGCCAGCAGTGACTCTGGACTAGAACACAATGAGCAGTTCTTC